This passage covers 30 T cell receptor beta chains from one sample sequenced in a study of identical twins (dated by TCRdb to 2016 to 2017). The library was obtained by 5' RACE. Reads for this sample came from an Illumina HiSeq 2000. TCRdb reprocessed the public reads (quality trimming at Q25 with fastp, clone calling with MiXCR) and kept in-frame beta chains. Each entry is one CDR3 protein sequence, shown with its most common DNA and genes. The sample table shows about 530,000 distinct CDR3 sequences, and 13% to 15% are seen once. The ten largest clones capture 0.44% of the sample. Another study also made use of these data, one on yellow fever vaccine responses in identical twins.

Sequencing was carried out using CD4+ T cells sorted from blood. The receptor source for this set is a woman aged 18-35 years in good health.

CDR3 in DNA: TGCGCCAGCAGCTTGGGGACTAGCGGGAGGGTTTGGGAGCAGTTCTTC. The encoded protein is CASSLGTSGRVWEQFF. V usage is TRBV5-1 and J usage is TRBJ2-1; 15 bases align to TRBD2. Unmatched junction bases numbered 5, after V lost 0 bases and J lost 10 bases. The CDR3 sequence is 16 residues long. Germline V gives CDR1 SGHRS, CDR2 YFSETQ.

This clonotype was counted only a few times. The DNA for the CDR3 is TGTGCCAGCAGACGAGCGGGGGTTTACAATGAGCAGTTCTTC. This codes for CASRRAGVYNEQFF. The chain recombines TRBV28 with TRBJ2-1, with 8 nucleotides matching TRBD2. CDR1 is MDHEN, CDR2 SYDVKM, per germline. Losses at the gene ends were 6 bases for V and 4 bases for J; bases not matched to a gene: 5. This CDR3 is 14 amino acids long.

This clonotype was counted only a few times. The gene calls are TRBV5-1 and TRBJ2-1, with TRBD1 matching 8 bases. With V trimmed by 4 bases and J by 2 bases, 5 bases remained unmatched. This CDR3 is 15 amino acids long. CDR1 SGHRS and CDR2 YFSETQ come from the germline V gene. The CDR3 loop is CASSPDRVTYNEQFF. The CDR3 nucleotides are TGCGCCAGCAGCCCGGACAGGGTCACCTACAATGAGCAGTTCTTC.

This clonotype was detected ten times or more. The V gene is TRBV20-1, the J gene TRBJ2-1, with 10 bases that match TRBD2. This CDR3 is 14 amino acids long. Germline assignment: CDR1 DFQATT and CDR2 SNEGSKA (reference sequence). Losses at the gene ends were 2 bases for V and 7 bases for J; bases not matched to a gene: 5. The CDR3 region is CSARFGTSDNEQFF. CDR3 in DNA: TGCAGTGCTAGATTTGGGACTAGCGATAATGAGCAGTTCTTC.

The sample holds a few counts of this clonotype. J is TRBJ1-5 and V is TRBV18; no clear D. The germline V and J ends were trimmed by 1 base and 0 bases, with 7 bases remaining between them. CDR1 and CDR2 (germline): KGHSH, LQKENI. The CDR3 length is 15 residues. The chain's CDR3 is CASSPLQYSNQPQHF. The CDR3 DNA sequence: TGTGCCAGCTCACCACTACAGTATAGCAATCAGCCCCAGCATTTT.

This clonotype was counted only a few times. This chain links TRBV12-3 or TRBV12-4 with TRBJ1-1; unclear D gene. This CDR3 has 12 amino acids. The V and J ends lost 2 bases and 7 bases respectively, with 8 bases between them. CDR3: CASSLLAVEAFF. CDR3 in DNA: TGTGCCAGCAGTTTATTGGCAGTTGAAGCTTTCTTT.

The chain links TRBV7-6 to TRBJ2-3, with TRBD2 matching 7 bases. In germline, CDR1 is SGHVS, CDR2 FNYEAQ. The CDR3 runs to 13 residues. Trimming removed 6 bases from V and 5 bases from J; junction bases left unmatched: 5. CDR3 amino acids: CASRGGGVDTQYF. The CDR3 DNA sequence: TGTGCCAGCAGGGGGGGGGGTGTAGATACGCAGTATTTT.

The chain combines TRBV5-5 with TRBJ2-1; weak D call: TRBD1 (5 bases). The germline gives CDR1 SGHKS, CDR2 YYEKEE (reference sequence). The V and J ends lost 0 bases and 2 bases respectively, with 15 bases between them. The CDR3 contains 17 residues. CDR3 in amino acids: CASSLEGRVGTYNEQFF. CDR3 nucleotides: TGTGCCAGCAGCTTGGAAGGCAGGGTTGGTACCTACAATGAGCAGTTCTTC.

The V and J genes are TRBV27 and TRBJ2-7; D is perhaps TRBD2 (5 bases). With 5 bases removed from V and 4 bases from J, the gap between germline ends came to 18 bases. This CDR3 spans 15 amino acids. Germline V gene data show CDR1 as MNHEY and CDR2 as SMNVEV (reference sequence). CDR3 bases: TGTGCCAGCAGTCCCCGGGCAGGACTCCTTTACGAGCAGTACTTC. This translates into CASSPRAGLLYEQYF.

This clonotype was counted only a few times. V gene TRBV29-1 combines with J gene TRBJ1-2, with D hard to call. This CDR3 has 14 residues. Trimming shortened V by 5 bases and J by 0 bases, and 13 bases separated the two germline ends. CDR1 is SQVTM, CDR2 ANQGSEA, per germline. The CDR3 DNA follows: TGCAGCGTTCGACCTACGTTTGCTAACTATGGCTACACCTTC. This codes for CSVRPTFANYGYTF.

The V and J genes are TRBV12-3 or TRBV12-4 and TRBJ2-7; TRBD2 matches at 7 bases. J lost 5 bases, V lost 3 bases, and 10 bases had no gene match. The CDR3 totals 15 residues. CDR3 sequence: CASSFAASGPNEQYF. As DNA, the CDR3 is TGTGCCAGCAGTTTCGCCGCTAGCGGTCCTAACGAGCAGTACTTC.

The rearrangement uses TRBV12-3 or TRBV12-4 and TRBJ2-3, with D unresolved. The germline V and J ends were trimmed by 9 bases and 0 bases, with 10 bases remaining between them. The CDR3 sequence is 13 residues long. In DNA, the CDR3 is TGTGCCAGTAACTCTTGGAGCACAGATACGCAGTATTTT. This codes for CASNSWSTDTQYF.

The chain couples TRBV20-1 to TRBJ1-4, with a possible D match to TRBD1 (5 bases). Germline V gene lookup returns CDR1 DFQATT and CDR2 SNEGSKA (reference sequence). This CDR3 region has 15 residues. The V gene lost 0 bases and the J gene lost 6 bases, with 14 bases spanning the gap. The chain's CDR3 is CSARDRDGSYEKLFF. CDR3 coding DNA: TGCAGTGCTAGAGATCGGGACGGTTCTTATGAAAAACTGTTTTTT.

The chain combines TRBV28 with TRBJ2-1; D is uncertain. Germline assignment: CDR1 MDHEN and CDR2 SYDVKM. V shed 4 bases and J shed 10 bases, with 8 bases lying between them. The CDR3 has 11 amino acids. As DNA, the CDR3 is TGTGCCAGCAGTTCTCGTAGGGAGCAGTTCTTC. This sequence encodes CASSSRREQFF.

The rearrangement joins TRBV12-3 or TRBV12-4 to TRBJ2-7; TRBD2 matches 9 bases. The CDR3 is 13 residues long. The V gene end was trimmed by 5 bases and the J gene end by 6 bases; junction bases not matched to a gene: 5. The CDR3 loop reads CASSNRAGGEQYF. CDR3 sequence (DNA): TGTGCCAGCAGTAACAGAGCGGGGGGCGAGCAGTACTTC.

This rearrangement joins TRBV7-8 to TRBJ2-7; possible D gene TRBD1, 6 bases. Germline V CDR1 and CDR2: SGHVS, FQNEAQ. The V end was cut by 5 bases, the J end by 7 bases, with 15 bases between. This CDR3 comprises 13 residues. The CDR3: CASSPQGPREQYF. The CDR3 bases are TGTGCCAGCAGCCCCCAGGGGCCTAGAGAGCAGTACTTC. The whole variable domain, remainder taken from reference TRBV7-8 and TRBJ2-7, is GAGVSQSPRYKVAKRGQDVALRCDPISGHVSLFWYQQALGQGPEFLTYFQNEAQLDKSGLPSDRFFAERPEGSVSTLKIQRTQQEDSAVYLCASSPQGPREQYFGPGTRLTVT.

The chain uses TRBV5-1 and TRBJ2-2; 8 nucleotides agree with TRBD1. The CDR3 runs 16 residues. CDR1 is SGHRS and CDR2 is YFSETQ in the germline V gene. The V segment lost 6 bases and the J segment 3 bases; nucleotides outside the gene matches: 10. The CDR3 nucleotides read TGCGCCAGCACCTCCAAACCGGGACAGGACACCGGGGAGCTGTTTTTT. Protein sequence: CASTSKPGQDTGELFF.

The rearrangement uses TRBV20-1 and TRBJ1-2; D not certain. Germline V lookup: CDR1 DFQATT, CDR2 SNEGSKA (reference sequence). Between the trimmed V and J ends, which lost 3 bases and 0 bases, there was a span of 11 bases. The CDR3 spans 14 residues. The CDR3 sequence is CSARSRQANYGYTF. The CDR3 bases are TGCAGTGCTAGGTCGCGCCAGGCTAACTATGGCTACACCTTC.

This clonotype came up a few times. The CDR3 nucleotides read TGTGCCAGCAGCTCAAGTAGCGGGGGGCTAACCAGAACGCAGTATTTT. Its protein product is CASSSSSGGLTRTQYF. V gene TRBV11-2 combines with J gene TRBJ2-3; TRBD2 matches at 10 bases. Trimming took 4 bases from V and 9 from J; bases not matched to a gene: 13. The CDR3 has 16 amino acids. Germline CDR1 and CDR2: SGHAT and FQNNGV.

The chain is built from TRBV24-1 and TRBJ2-1; 10 positions agree with TRBD1. The V gene end was trimmed by 5 bases and the J gene end by 6 bases; junction bases not matched to a gene: 6. The germline V gene has CDR1 KGHDR and CDR2 SFDVKD. There are 15 residues in the CDR3. In nucleotides, the CDR3 is TGTGCCACCAGTGCTGCGACAGGGGGCTTCAATGAGCAGTTCTTC. Protein: CATSAATGGFNEQFF.

There are a few counts of this clonotype. The genes are TRBV5-1 and TRBJ2-4; D not certain. V lost 0 bases, J lost 0 bases, and 10 bases lay in between. Germline values: CDR1 SGHRS, CDR2 YFSETQ. The CDR3 is 16 amino acids. This CDR3 is CASSLEAGSAKNIQYF. In nucleotides, the CDR3 is TGCGCCAGCAGCTTGGAGGCAGGCTCAGCCAAAAACATTCAGTACTTC.

This clonotype turned up a few times. This CDR3 reads CASSQEEKKLQGIPGELFF. In nucleotides, the CDR3 is TGCGCCAGCAGCCAAGAGGAGAAGAAATTACAGGGCATACCCGGGGAGCTGTTTTTT. V and J are TRBV4-1 and TRBJ2-2; weak D call: TRBD1 (6 bases). Germline V gene lookup returns CDR1 MGHRA and CDR2 YSYEKL. The CDR3 consists of 19 residues. V was cut by 0 bases and J by 6 bases, with 23 bases left in between.

In regard to this clonotype: The missing conserved phenylalanine or tryptophan at the end of this CDR3 makes a read error likely. Because the CDR3's place on the DNA is in doubt, the DNA is left out and the CDR3 is given as listed by TCRdb. The CDR3 sequence is CASSYADTI. The V and J genes are TRBV6-7 and TRBJ2-1. TRBV6-7 is an open reading frame whose function is uncertain. From its first to its last residue, the CDR3 has 9 amino acids.

This clonotype was counted only a few times. This rearrangement joins TRBV27 to TRBJ2-2; D unclear. Germline CDR1 MNHEY, CDR2 SMNVEV (reference sequence). The CDR3 runs to 16 residues. Trimming took off 6 bases at V and 0 bases at J, with 14 bases between the two ends. The CDR3 DNA sequence: TGTGCCAGCAGAAGCGAAATAGCAGCGAACACCGGGGAGCTGTTTTTT. The encoded protein is CASRSEIAANTGELFF.

This clonotype was recorded a few times. V and J are TRBV12-3 or TRBV12-4 and TRBJ1-4, with D maybe TRBD1 (6 bases). V was cut by 6 bases and J by 10 bases, with 12 bases left in between. The CDR3 totals 12 residues. CDR3 region: CASRDSPGKLFF. The CDR3 nucleotides read TGTGCCAGCAGGGACAGTCCCGGAAAACTGTTTTTT.

CDR3 in DNA: TGTGCCACCAGTGACCGGGAGGATTCCAAACAGCCCCAGCATTTT. It yields the protein CATSDREDSKQPQHF. V gene TRBV24-1 combines with J gene TRBJ1-5; D remains unclear. V was shortened by 4 bases and J by 7 bases, with 16 bases between the two germline ends. CDR1 and CDR2 (germline): KGHDR, SFDVKD. The CDR3 consists of 15 residues.

The chain recombines TRBV5-1 with TRBJ1-1, with a weak D call TRBD1 (5 bases). The germline CDR1 and CDR2 sequences are SGHRS and YFSETQ. Trimming left V 1 base short and J 4 bases short, with 11 bases between. This CDR3 is 14 amino acids long. As DNA, the CDR3 is TGCGCCAGCAGCTTGAGTCTTGGGGCCACTGAAGCTTTCTTT. Its protein product is CASSLSLGATEAFF.

The DNA of the CDR3 is TGTGCCAGCAGCCAAGATGGCACTAGAGGAGGCACAGATACGCAGTATTTT. This gives the protein CASSQDGTRGGTDTQYF. This sequence joins TRBV4-2 and TRBJ2-3; tentative D call: TRBD2 (5 bases). Trimming removed 0 bases at V and 1 base at J, with 14 bases between. Germline loops: CDR1 LGHNA, CDR2 YNFKEQ. The CDR3 covers 17 residues.

The CDR3 DNA is TGTGCCAGCAGTTCGACCGGGACAGGGACGATCGAGCAGTACTTC. Translated: CASSSTGTGTIEQYF. The chain joins TRBV12-3 or TRBV12-4 to TRBJ2-7, with 9 bases that match TRBD1. This CDR3 region has 15 residues. Trimming at V came to 4 bases and at J to 6 bases, leaving 10 bases not matched to a gene.

The sample holds a few counts of this clonotype. This chain links TRBV5-1 with TRBJ2-7, with TRBD1 matching 9 bases. The CDR3 loop spans 14 amino acids. V was pared by 4 bases and J by 6 bases, with 8 bases of the junction left unmatched. Germline assignment: CDR1 SGHRS and CDR2 YFSETQ. The CDR3 nucleotides read TGCGCCAGCAGCCCAAAAACAGGGGGCGGCGAGCAGTACTTC. It translates to CASSPKTGGGEQYF.